The rows below give T cell receptor beta chains drawn from one sample of a study of blood T cell repertoires in COVID-19. TCRdb's table, derived via immunoSEQ multiplex PCR, lists solely in-frame clones and lacks some. The table records about 220,000 clones, around 84% of them present only once. Sequencing was performed on peripheral blood. These receptor sequences come from a woman aged 60 to 75 who had recovered from COVID-19. CDR3s include the opening cysteine and the closing phenylalanine or tryptophan. Fields, in order: clone size, J gene, V gene, D gene, CDR3 protein, CDR3 DNA. A D gene is named only where the DNA matches it firmly. Clone size, where shown, is once, few, many, or a class for clones that have expanded.

.,TRBJ2-7,TRBV13,.,CASSFGGGEQYF,TGTGCCAGCAGCTTTGGAGGCGGCGAGCAGTACTTC
.,TRBJ2-3,TRBV9,.,CASRYRGGATDTQYF,TGTGCCAGCAGGTATAGGGGGGGGGCCACAGATACGCAGTATTTT
.,TRBJ1-1,TRBV2,.,CASNSGPMDTEAFF,TGTGCCAGCAATTCAGGGCCAATGGACACTGAAGCTTTCTTT
.,TRBJ2-7,TRBV4-2,TRBD2,CASSPEGVAGGHYEQYF,TGTGCCAGCAGCCCGGAAGGGGTAGCGGGGGGACACTACGAGCAGTACTTC
.,TRBJ2-3,TRBV7-8,TRBD1,CASRLRDRGQSDTQYF,TGTGCCAGCAGGCTTCGGGACAGGGGGCAATCAGATACGCAGTATTTT
.,TRBJ2-1,TRBV2,TRBD1,CASSSPRQGIDNEQFF,TGTGCCAGCAGTAGCCCGAGACAGGGCATTGACAATGAGCAGTTCTTC
once,TRBJ2-7,TRBV7-9,TRBD2,CASSSSGGMEQYF,TGTGCCAGCAGCTCCTCGGGGGGTATGGAGCAGTACTTC
.,TRBJ2-5,TRBV12-3/TRBV12-4,.,CASSSHPETQYF,TGTGCCAGCAGTTCCCATCCAGAGACCCAGTACTTC
.,TRBJ2-7,TRBV5-1,TRBD2,CASSLDYGGGAVYEQYF,TGCGCCAGCAGCTTGGACTACGGCGGGGGGGCCGTCTACGAGCAGTACTTC
.,TRBJ2-5,TRBV12-3/TRBV12-4,.,CASSRQDQETQYF,TGTGCCAGCAGTCGACAGGACCAAGAGACCCAGTACTTC
.,TRBJ2-5,TRBV21-1,.,CASSAKPGHRTTQETQYF,TGTGCCAGCAGCGCAAAACCGGGACATCGGACAACACAAGAGACCCAGTACTTC
.,TRBJ1-5,TRBV30,TRBD1,CAWSQGSYSNQPQHF,TGTGCCTGGTCACAGGGGTCGTATAGCAATCAGCCCCAGCATTTT
.,TRBJ2-3,TRBV4-1,.,CASSQEGRGGDTQYF,TGCGCCAGCAGCCAAGAGGGTAGGGGGGGGGATACGCAGTATTTT
.,TRBJ2-3,TRBV9,.,CASSFRLSTDTQYF,TGTGCCAGCAGCTTCCGACTTAGCACAGATACGCAGTATTTT
.,TRBJ2-7,TRBV6-5,TRBD2,CASSPPGGGSYEQYF,TGTGCCAGCTCGCCCCCTGGGGGGGGTTCCTACGAGCAGTACTTC
few,TRBJ2-1,TRBV6-6,TRBD1,CASSQPGQGDNEQFF,TGTGCCAGCAGTCAACCGGGACAGGGGGACAATGAGCAGTTCTTC
.,TRBJ2-1,TRBV7-8,TRBD2,CASSSRTSGSSYNEQFF,TGTGCCAGCAGCTCTCGGACTAGCGGGAGCTCCTACAATGAGCAGTTCTTC
.,TRBJ2-3,TRBV10-3,TRBD2,CAISVERGGVTDTQYF,TGTGCCATCAGTGTGGAGCGGGGGGGAGTCACAGATACGCAGTATTTT
.,TRBJ1-1,TRBV27,.,CASRLGMGITEAFF,TGTGCCAGCAGACTAGGGATGGGGATCACTGAAGCTTTCTTT
.,TRBJ1-6,TRBV6-5,.,CASGVSEGSPLHF,TGTGCCAGCGGGGTCAGCGAGGGATCACCCCTCCACTTT
.,TRBJ2-3,TRBV30,TRBD1,CAWSGTGLSTDTQYF,TGTGCCTGGAGTGGGACAGGTCTTAGCACAGATACGCAGTATTTT
.,TRBJ1-5,TRBV6-1,TRBD1,CASSEGQLNQPQHF,TGTGCCAGCAGTGAGGGACAGTTGAATCAGCCCCAGCATTTT
.,TRBJ2-1,TRBV5-6,.,CASSSTGGFVDEQFF,TGTGCCAGCAGCTCGACGGGGGGCTTCGTCGATGAGCAGTTCTTC
.,TRBJ2-3,TRBV6-5,TRBD2,CASSYGLAGGTDTQYF,TGTGCCAGCAGTTACGGACTAGCGGGGGGCACAGATACGCAGTATTTT
.,TRBJ2-1,TRBV6-5,.,CASSYLRGYNEQFF,TGTGCCAGCAGTTATTTACGAGGATACAATGAGCAGTTCTTC
.,TRBJ2-3,TRBV7-9,TRBD2,CASSSSGAEYTDTQYF,TGTGCCAGCAGCTCTAGCGGGGCGGAATACACAGATACGCAGTATTTT
.,TRBJ2-1,TRBV6-6,TRBD1,CASSGTGRNEQFF,TGTGCCAGCAGTGGGACAGGGCGTAATGAGCAGTTCTTC
.,TRBJ1-5,TRBV7-8,TRBD1,CASSLIPQGQGSNQPQHF,TGTGCCAGCAGCTTAATTCCACAGGGACAGGGGAGCAATCAGCCCCAGCATTTT
.,TRBJ2-1,TRBV14,.,CASSLRDWDNEQFF,TGTGCCAGCAGCCTCCGGGACTGGGACAATGAGCAGTTCTTC
.,TRBJ2-7,TRBV29-1,TRBD1,CSVGQGGPYEQYF,TGCAGCGTGGGACAGGGGGGCCCCTACGAGCAGTACTTC
.,TRBJ2-2,TRBV7-6,.,CASSLALAGPGELFF,TGTGCCAGCAGCTTAGCCCTAGCCGGTCCCGGGGAGCTGTTTTTT
.,TRBJ2-7,TRBV7-3,TRBD1,CASRYDREYEQYF,TGTGCCAGCAGGTATGACAGGGAGTACGAGCAGTACTTC
.,TRBJ2-7,TRBV14,.,CATGETSYEQYF,TGTGCCACTGGGGAGACCTCCTACGAGCAGTACTTC